The T cell receptor (beta chain) under discussion was sequenced for a study of cytomegalovirus exposure and HLA in healthy donors. Regarding the study as a whole: Later analysis suggested most CMV-associated TCR beta chains were HLA-restricted. Some V segments, TRBV6-2 and TRBV6-3 among them, were indistinguishable and were therefore excluded.

This CDR3 has 11 amino acids. Germline CDR1 DFQATT, CDR2 SNEGSKA (reference sequence). With 2 bases removed from V and 4 bases from J, the gap between germline ends came to 5 bases. About this clone itself: Its antigen is undetermined.

Regarding donors, all were healthy bone marrow donors. PCR amplification relied on 60 Vbeta primers (plus 13 Jbeta primers). The data were produced by immunoSEQ multiplex PCR, yet TCRdb's version contains in-frame clones alone and is incomplete. The repertoire holds about 140,000 clones, with roughly 70% as singletons. The chain uses TRBV20-1 and TRBJ1-1; D is uncertain. Sequencing input: PBMCs. This receptor was obtained from a male donor in good health and CMV-seronegative. The CDR3 protein is CSARSVTEAFF. The CDR3 DNA is TGCAGTGCTAGATCGGTCACTGAAGCTTTCTTT.